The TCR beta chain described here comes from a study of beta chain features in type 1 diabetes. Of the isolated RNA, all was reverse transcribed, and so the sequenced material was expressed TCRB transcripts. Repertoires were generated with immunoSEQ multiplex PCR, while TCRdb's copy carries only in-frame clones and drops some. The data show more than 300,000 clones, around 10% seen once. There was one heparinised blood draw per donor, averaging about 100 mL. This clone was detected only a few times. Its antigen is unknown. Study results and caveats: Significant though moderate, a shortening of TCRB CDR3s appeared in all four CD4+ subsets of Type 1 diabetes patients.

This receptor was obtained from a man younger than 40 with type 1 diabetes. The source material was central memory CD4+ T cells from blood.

CDR3 nucleotide sequence: TGTGCCAGCAGTTTCCGAATGGGACAGGGAATCACCGGGGAGCTGTTTTTT. Translating it yields CASSFRMGQGITGELFF. J is TRBJ2-2 and V is TRBV5-8; 9 bases are a match to TRBD1. V was pared by 5 bases and J by 4 bases, with 12 bases of the junction left unmatched. This CDR3 has 17 residues. The germline CDR1 and CDR2 sequences are SGHTS and YDEGEE. The variable domain in full, completed from reference TRBV5-8 and TRBJ2-2, reads EAGVTQSPTHLIKTRGQQATLRCSPISGHTSVYWYQQALGLGLQFLLWYDEGEERNRGNFPPRFSGRQFPNYSSELNVNALELEDSALYLCASSFRMGQGITGELFFGEGSRLTVL.